The 24 T cell receptor beta chains below were found in one sample sequenced in a study of blood T cell repertoires in COVID-19. The protocol was immunoSEQ multiplex PCR, while the TCRdb copy is restricted to in-frame clones and leaves out a portion. The sample records over 250,000 clones, more than 90% being singletons. The specimen sequenced was peripheral blood. These receptor sequences come from a person aged 18-29 years with COVID-19, enrolled during active disease.

The gene calls are TRBV19 and TRBJ2-1; D call uncertain. The V gene lost 5 bases and the J gene lost 3 bases, with 17 bases spanning the gap. CDR1 and CDR2 from the germline V gene are LNHDA and SQIVND (reference sequence). CDR3 length: 16 amino acids. The CDR3 DNA sequence: TGTGCCAGTAGTTACCGTCAGAACTATGGCTACAATGAGCAGTTCTTC. Amino acids: CASSYRQNYGYNEQFF.

This rearrangement joins TRBV4-1 to TRBJ1-2, with a possible D match to TRBD1 (5 bases). V was cut by 4 bases and J by 3 bases, with 12 bases left in between. This CDR3 has 14 amino acids. Germline V gene sequence: CDR1 MGHRA, CDR2 YSYEKL. The CDR3 protein is CASSLRVLDYGYTF. DNA for the CDR3: TGCGCCAGCAGCCTCAGGGTTTTGGACTATGGCTACACCTTC.

This chain connects TRBV28 to TRBJ2-5; the match to TRBD1 covers 7 bases. Per germline, CDR1 MDHEN and CDR2 SYDVKM. This CDR3 is built from 15 residues. The J segment lost 3 bases and the V segment lost 4 bases, leaving 8 bases of the junction unmatched. In nucleotides, the CDR3 is TGTGCCAGCAGTTCCTTTGGAACAGGGGAAGAGACCCAGTACTTC. Protein product: CASSSFGTGEETQYF.

This clone was seen only a few times. The rearrangement uses TRBV4-1 and TRBJ2-7, with a weak D call TRBD2 (7 bases). Deletions cut 4 bases from V and 6 bases from J, with 22 bases between. The CDR3 is 16 amino acids. Germline V gene lookup returns CDR1 MGHRA and CDR2 YSYEKL. The chain's CDR3 is CASSLRGSAGVPEQYF. CDR3 bases: TGCGCCAGCAGCCTCAGGGGATCGGCGGGAGTCCCCGAGCAGTACTTC.

V and J are TRBV27 and TRBJ2-7; 7 bases map to TRBD1. The V gene's germline CDR1 is MNHEY and CDR2 SMNVEV (reference sequence). Losses at the gene ends were 8 bases for V and 2 bases for J; bases not matched to a gene: 12. The CDR3 extends over 15 amino acids. This chain's CDR3 is CASGSGTDHPYEQYF. In nucleotides, the CDR3 is TGTGCCAGCGGATCCGGGACAGACCACCCCTACGAGCAGTACTTC.

CDR3 coding DNA: TGTGCCAGCAGCCAAGGCGGGCCCCAGCATTTT. Its protein product is CASSQGGPQHF. The chain employs TRBV14 and TRBJ1-5; no clear D gene. Trimming stripped 1 base from V and 9 bases from J, with 4 bases between. The CDR3 is 11 amino acids. Looked up from germline, CDR1 is SGHDN and CDR2 is FVKESK.

The chain is built from TRBV2 and TRBJ2-2; tentatively, D is TRBD2 (6 bases). The CDR3 runs to 15 residues. Germline values: CDR1 SNHLY, CDR2 FYNNEI. The V gene lost 8 bases and the J gene lost 4 bases, with 17 bases spanning the gap. In nucleotides, the CDR3 is TGTGCCAGCGGGGGGTTAGCGGACCCCACCGGGGAGCTGTTTTTT. Translation gives CASGGLADPTGELFF.

The V and J genes are TRBV28 and TRBJ1-2; D unclear. CDR1 is MDHEN, CDR2 SYDVKM, per germline. The CDR3 is 13 amino acids. With 3 bases removed from V and 6 bases from J, the gap between germline ends came to 11 bases. The CDR3 protein is CASSFGRIDGYTF. The CDR3, as DNA: TGTGCCAGCAGTTTTGGCAGAATTGATGGCTACACCTTC.

This clone occurred a few times. This sequence joins TRBV6-5 and TRBJ2-1; 10 bases line up with TRBD2. Germline lookup yields CDR1 MNHEY and CDR2 SVGAGI. There are 13 residues in the CDR3. The V segment lost 5 bases and the J segment 8 bases; nucleotides outside the gene matches: 3. CDR3 DNA: TGTGCCAGCAGTAGCGGGAGGGCCGATGAGCAGTTCTTC. This codes for CASSSGRADEQFF.

Comments on this clone: Other DNA variants within this sample encode the same CDR3. In DNA, the CDR3 is TGTGCCAGCAGCCCAGGACAGGGGTCCTACGAGCAGTACTTC. It codes for CASSPGQGSYEQYF. V and J are TRBV11-2 and TRBJ2-7; 9 bases align to TRBD1. The J segment lost 1 base and the V segment lost 5 bases, leaving 3 bases of the junction unmatched. The CDR3 runs 14 residues. Germline V CDR1 and CDR2: SGHAT, FQNNGV. The full variable domain, with the rest looked up from reference TRBV11-2 and TRBJ2-7, is EAGVAQSPRYKIIEKRQSVAFWCNPISGHATLYWYQQILGQGPKLLIQFQNNGVVDDSQLPKDRFSAERLKGVDSTLKIQPAKLEDSAVYLCASSPGQGSYEQYFGPGTRLTVT.

The chain recombines TRBV24-1 with TRBJ2-3; D gene unclear. Germline CDR1 and CDR2: KGHDR and SFDVKD. Deletions cut 3 bases from V and 14 bases from J, with 11 bases between. This CDR3 region has 11 residues. CDR3 sequence: CATSDPGVVYF. In DNA form, the CDR3 reads TGTGCCACCAGTGATCCGGGTGTGGTGTATTTT.

V gene TRBV13 combines with J gene TRBJ1-3, with 7 nucleotides matching TRBD1. The V gene's germline CDR1 is PRHDT and CDR2 FYEKMQ (reference sequence). V was clipped by 0 bases and J by 8 bases; unmatched bases: 13. The CDR3 contains 17 residues. As DNA, the CDR3 is TGTGCCAGCAGCTTAGGGACAGGGTTCTCGCTCGTGGACACCATATATTTT. Protein: CASSLGTGFSLVDTIYF.

The rearrangement links TRBV5-1 to TRBJ1-1, with 8 bases fitting TRBD1. The trim removed 4 bases at V and 4 bases at J, leaving 6 bases unmatched. The CDR3 spans 14 residues. Per germline, CDR1 SGHRS and CDR2 YFSETQ. The CDR3 spells CASSVGQGGTEAFF. CDR3 nucleotides: TGCGCCAGCAGCGTCGGACAGGGAGGCACTGAAGCTTTCTTT.

This chain joins TRBV6-2 or TRBV6-3 and TRBJ2-5; 11 bases align to TRBD2. V lost 6 bases, J lost 0 bases, and 15 bases stayed unmatched. This CDR3 has 19 amino acids. The germline V gene has CDR1 MNHEY and CDR2 SVGEGT. The CDR3 region has the DNA TGTGCCAGCAGCATACTAGCGGGAGCTTCCTTTCAGTACCAAGAGACCCAGTACTTC. Translating it yields CASSILAGASFQYQETQYF.

The V and J genes are TRBV6-2 or TRBV6-3 and TRBJ2-1; the D gene is possibly TRBD1 (5 bases). The CDR3 runs 13 residues. The germline V gene encodes CDR1 MNHEY and CDR2 SVGEGT. V lost 2 bases to trimming and J lost 10 bases, with 12 bases between them. The CDR3 is CASSYGPGAEQFF. The CDR3 DNA sequence: TGTGCCAGCAGTTACGGGCCTGGGGCCGAGCAGTTCTTC.

Only one count was recorded for this clone. The rearrangement joins TRBV6-5 to TRBJ2-6, with 7 bases lining up with TRBD1. This CDR3 has 15 residues. The V and J ends lost 7 bases and 1 base, in that order; junction bases with no gene match: 4. CDR1 is MNHEY, CDR2 SVGAGI, per germline. The CDR3 is CASNRQGSGANVLTF. For the CDR3, the DNA is TGTGCCAGCAATCGACAGGGATCTGGGGCCAACGTCCTGACTTTC.

V is TRBV13 and J is TRBJ1-2, with a possible D match to TRBD1 (6 bases). Germline assignment: CDR1 PRHDT and CDR2 FYEKMQ (reference sequence). The CDR3 loop spans 16 amino acids. The V and J ends lost 4 bases and 3 bases respectively, with 18 bases between them. CDR3 region: CASSSQTRQAYYGYTF. The CDR3 DNA reads as TGTGCCAGCAGCTCCCAGACGAGACAGGCTTACTATGGCTACACCTTC.

The genes are TRBV28 and TRBJ2-2; 7 positions agree with TRBD2. Unmatched junction bases numbered 11, after V lost 3 bases and J lost 1 base. The length of the CDR3 is 18 residues. The germline V gene has CDR1 MDHEN and CDR2 SYDVKM. CDR3 in DNA: TGTGCCAGCAGTTTTATGTACGGAGCGGGAAAGAACACCGGGGAGCTGTTTTTT. It yields the protein CASSFMYGAGKNTGELFF.

The chain is built from TRBV19 and TRBJ2-1, with 16 nucleotides matching TRBD2. Trimming at V came to 5 bases and at J to 7 bases, leaving 5 bases not matched to a gene. CDR3 size: 16 residues. Per germline, CDR1 LNHDA and CDR2 SQIVND (reference sequence). This CDR3 is CASSGTSGRARNEQFF. CDR3 sequence (DNA): TGTGCCAGTAGTGGGACTAGCGGGAGGGCCAGGAATGAGCAGTTCTTC. Variable domain in full (rest from reference TRBV19 and TRBJ2-1): DGGITQSPKYLFRKEGQNVTLSCEQNLNHDAMYWYRQDPGQGLRLIYYSQIVNDFQKGDIAEGYSVSREKKESFPLTVTSAQKNPTAFYLCASSGTSGRARNEQFFGPGTRLTVL.

The DNA of the CDR3 is TGCGCCAGCAGCTTGGGCGACAAATATACGACCCAGTACTTC. Its translation: CASSLGDKYTTQYF. The rearrangement uses TRBV5-1 and TRBJ2-5; D gene uncertain. CDR1 is SGHRS and CDR2 is YFSETQ in the germline V gene. The CDR3 totals 14 residues. V dropped 0 bases and J dropped 7 bases, with 13 bases sitting between them. Looking up the rest from reference TRBV5-1 and TRBJ2-5 gives the full variable domain: KAGVTQTPRYLIKTRGQQVTLSCSPISGHRSVSWYQQTPGQGLQFLFEYFSETQRNKGNFPGRFSGRQFSNSRSEMNVSTLELGDSALYLCASSLGDKYTTQYFGPGTRLLVL.

This clone was picked up one time. The CDR3 DNA reads as TGTGCCAGCAGTTACTCGTTAGCCGGCAATCAGCCCCAGCATTTT. It encodes CASSYSLAGNQPQHF. The chain combines TRBV6-5 with TRBJ1-5; no clear D. V lost 0 bases and J 2 bases, leaving 8 bases between the germline ends. The CDR3 totals 15 residues. CDR1 is MNHEY and CDR2 is SVGAGI in the germline V gene.

This chain links TRBV12-5 with TRBJ2-2; tentatively, D is TRBD2 (6 bases). Germline-derived CDR1 and CDR2 are LGHNT and FRNRAP. Trimming shortened V by 1 base and J by 2 bases, and 14 bases separated the two germline ends. This CDR3 has 17 amino acids. The CDR3 protein is CASGLASGTVNTGELFF. CDR3 nucleotides: TGTGCTAGTGGTTTGGCATCCGGGACTGTCAACACCGGGGAGCTGTTTTTT.

Details on this clone: This specimen includes other DNA sequences encoding the same CDR3. The rearrangement joins TRBV24-1 to TRBJ2-1; TRBD2 matches at 13 bases. The CDR3 loop spans 16 amino acids. Germline CDR1 is KGHDR and CDR2 is SFDVKD. The J segment lost 7 bases and the V segment lost 4 bases, leaving 6 bases of the junction unmatched. CDR3 in DNA: TGTGCCACCAGTGACCGGACTAGCGGGAGCCTTAATGAGCAGTTCTTC. Its protein product is CATSDRTSGSLNEQFF.

This clone was observed a single time. V and J are TRBV4-3 and TRBJ2-3; D perhaps matches TRBD2 (6 bases). Germline V gene data show CDR1 as LGHNA and CDR2 as YSLEER. This CDR3 is built from 17 residues. V lost 0 bases and J 4 bases, leaving 17 bases between the germline ends. CDR3 residues: CASSQDTVGGTPDTQYF. CDR3 nucleotide sequence: TGCGCCAGCAGCCAAGATACGGTTGGCGGGACCCCAGATACGCAGTATTTT.